This entry describes one T cell receptor beta chain. Within the sample, other DNA sequences also encode this same CDR3. The table came from immunoSEQ multiplex PCR; TCRdb's copy has only in-frame clones and leaves some out. Of about 240,000 clones listed, 70% to 90% are singletons. The sample belongs to a study of blood T cell repertoires in COVID-19. In the study overall: In each case, the material was cDNA or gDNA derived from T cells, B-cell-depleted T cells, or PBMCs.

This CDR3 region has 13 residues. The V gene's germline CDR1 is KGHSH and CDR2 LQKENI. The V and J ends lost 3 bases and 3 bases, in that order; junction bases with no gene match: 2. Sequenced input: peripheral blood. The rearrangement joins TRBV18 to TRBJ2-7, with 7 nucleotides matching TRBD1. The clonotype originates from a man aged 50 to 60 with acute or convalescent COVID-19. Here the CDR3 DNA reads TGTGCCAGCTCACCGAGGGACAGCTACGAGCAGTACTTC. Encoded protein: CASSPRDSYEQYF.